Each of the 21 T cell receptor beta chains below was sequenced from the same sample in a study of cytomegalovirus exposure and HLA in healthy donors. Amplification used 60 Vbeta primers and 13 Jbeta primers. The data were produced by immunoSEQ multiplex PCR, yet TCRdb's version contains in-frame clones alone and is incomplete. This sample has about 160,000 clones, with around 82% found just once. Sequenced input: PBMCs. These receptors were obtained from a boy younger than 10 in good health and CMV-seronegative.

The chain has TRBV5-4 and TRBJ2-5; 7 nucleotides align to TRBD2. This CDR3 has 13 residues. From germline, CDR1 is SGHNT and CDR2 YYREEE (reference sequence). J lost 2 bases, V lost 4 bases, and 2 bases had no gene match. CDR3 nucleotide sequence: TGTGCCAGCAGCGCGGGGGTTCAAGAGACCCAGTACTTC. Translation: CASSAGVQETQYF.

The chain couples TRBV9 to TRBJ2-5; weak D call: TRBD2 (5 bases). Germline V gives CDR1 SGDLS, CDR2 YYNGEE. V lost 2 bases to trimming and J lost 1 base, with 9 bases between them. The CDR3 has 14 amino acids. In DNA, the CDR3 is TGTGCCAGCAGCGTGCAAGCGGCCCAAGAGACCCAGTACTTC. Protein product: CASSVQAAQETQYF.

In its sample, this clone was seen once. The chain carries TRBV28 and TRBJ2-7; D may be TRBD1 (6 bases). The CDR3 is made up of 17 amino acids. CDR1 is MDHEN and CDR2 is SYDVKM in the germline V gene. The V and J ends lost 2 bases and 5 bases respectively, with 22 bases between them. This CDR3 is CASSLPPKGVSSDEQYF. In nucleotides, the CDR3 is TGTGCCAGCAGTTTACCGCCAAAGGGGGTGTCGTCCGACGAGCAGTACTTC.

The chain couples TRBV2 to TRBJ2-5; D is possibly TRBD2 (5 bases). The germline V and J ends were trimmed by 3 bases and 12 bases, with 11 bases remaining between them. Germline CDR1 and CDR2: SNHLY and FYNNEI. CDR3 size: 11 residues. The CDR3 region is CASSEEDPKYF. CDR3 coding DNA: TGTGCCAGCAGTGAGGAGGACCCCAAGTACTTC.

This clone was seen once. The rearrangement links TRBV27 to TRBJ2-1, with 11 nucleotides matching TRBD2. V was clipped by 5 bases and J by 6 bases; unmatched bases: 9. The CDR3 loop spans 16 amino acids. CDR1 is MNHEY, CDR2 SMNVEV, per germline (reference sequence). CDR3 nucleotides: TGTGCCAGCAGTCTAACTAGCGGGAGTCCCGTCAATGAGCAGTTCTTC. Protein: CASSLTSGSPVNEQFF.

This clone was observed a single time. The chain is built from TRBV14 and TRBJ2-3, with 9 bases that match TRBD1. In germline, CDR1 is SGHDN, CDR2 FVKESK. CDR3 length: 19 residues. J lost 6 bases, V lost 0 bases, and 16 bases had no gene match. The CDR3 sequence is CASSQDPRNNRGLGDTQYF. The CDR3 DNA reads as TGTGCCAGCAGCCAAGACCCCCGGAATAACAGGGGGCTAGGGGATACGCAGTATTTT. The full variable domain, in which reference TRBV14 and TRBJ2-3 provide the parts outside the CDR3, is EAGVTQFPSHSVIEKGQTVTLRCDPISGHDNLYWYRRVMGKEIKFLLHFVKESKQDESGMPNNRFLAERTGGTYSTLKVQPAELEDSGVYFCASSQDPRNNRGLGDTQYFGPGTRLTVL.

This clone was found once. CDR3 residues: CASSTRLAVTDTQYF. The CDR3 bases are TGTGCCAGCAGCACCCGACTAGCGGTCACAGATACGCAGTATTTT. J is TRBJ2-3 and V is TRBV7-8; 9 nucleotides align to TRBD2. Looked up from germline, CDR1 is SGHVS and CDR2 is FQNEAQ. Germline trimming cut 5 bases from V and 2 bases from J; bases unmatched to any gene: 5. The CDR3 is made up of 15 amino acids. The full variable domain, its missing parts supplied by reference TRBV7-8 and TRBJ2-3, is GAGVSQSPRYKVAKRGQDVALRCDPISGHVSLFWYQQALGQGPEFLTYFQNEAQLDKSGLPSDRFFAERPEGSVSTLKIQRTQQEDSAVYLCASSTRLAVTDTQYFGPGTRLTVL.

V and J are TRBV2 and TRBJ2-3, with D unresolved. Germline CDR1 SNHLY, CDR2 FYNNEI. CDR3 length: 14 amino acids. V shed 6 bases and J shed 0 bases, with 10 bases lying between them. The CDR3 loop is CASRQYLSTDTQYF. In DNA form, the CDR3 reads TGTGCCAGCAGACAGTATCTTAGCACAGATACGCAGTATTTT.

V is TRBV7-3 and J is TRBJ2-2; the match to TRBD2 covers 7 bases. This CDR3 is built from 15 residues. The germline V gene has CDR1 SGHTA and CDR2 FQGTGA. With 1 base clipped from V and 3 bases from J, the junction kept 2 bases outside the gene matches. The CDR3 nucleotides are TGTGCCAGCAGCTTAAGCGGGAGTGACACCGGGGAGCTGTTTTTT. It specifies CASSLSGSDTGELFF.

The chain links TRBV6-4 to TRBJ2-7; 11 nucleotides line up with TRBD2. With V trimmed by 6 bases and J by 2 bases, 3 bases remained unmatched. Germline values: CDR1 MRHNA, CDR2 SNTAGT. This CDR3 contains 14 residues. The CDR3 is CASRGLAETYEQYF. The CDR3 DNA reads TGTGCCAGCAGGGGACTAGCGGAAACCTACGAGCAGTACTTC.

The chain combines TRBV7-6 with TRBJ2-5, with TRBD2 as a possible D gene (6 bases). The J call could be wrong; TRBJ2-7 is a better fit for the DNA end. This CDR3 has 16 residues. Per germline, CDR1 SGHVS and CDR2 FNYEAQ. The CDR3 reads CASSLGVGGSSYEQYF. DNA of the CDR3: TGTGCCAGCAGCTTAGGTGTGGGGGGTAGCTCCTACGAGCAGTACTTC.

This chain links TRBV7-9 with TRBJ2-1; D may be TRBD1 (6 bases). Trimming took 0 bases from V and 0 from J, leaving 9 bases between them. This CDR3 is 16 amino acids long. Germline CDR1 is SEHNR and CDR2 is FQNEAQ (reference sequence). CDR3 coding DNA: TGTGCCAGCAGCTTAGCGAGGGGGAGCTCCTACAATGAGCAGTTCTTC. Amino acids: CASSLARGSSYNEQFF. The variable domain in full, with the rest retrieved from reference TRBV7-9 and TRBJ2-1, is DTGVSQNPRHKITKRGQNVTFRCDPISEHNRLYWYRQTLGQGPEFLTYFQNEAQLEKSRLLSDRFSAERPKGSFSTLEIQRTEQGDSAMYLCASSLARGSSYNEQFFGPGTRLTVL.

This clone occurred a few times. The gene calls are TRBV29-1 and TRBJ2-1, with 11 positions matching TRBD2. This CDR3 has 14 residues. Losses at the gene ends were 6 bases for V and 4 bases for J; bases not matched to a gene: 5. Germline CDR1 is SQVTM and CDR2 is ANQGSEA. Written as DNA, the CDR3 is TGCAGCGTCTGGACTAGCGGGCAATACAATGAGCAGTTCTTC. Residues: CSVWTSGQYNEQFF.

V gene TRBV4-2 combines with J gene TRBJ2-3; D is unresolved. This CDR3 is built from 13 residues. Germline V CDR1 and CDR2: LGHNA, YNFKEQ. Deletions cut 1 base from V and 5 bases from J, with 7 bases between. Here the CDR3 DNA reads TGTGCCAGCAGCCAAGTTATTAGAGATACGCAGTATTTT. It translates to CASSQVIRDTQYF.

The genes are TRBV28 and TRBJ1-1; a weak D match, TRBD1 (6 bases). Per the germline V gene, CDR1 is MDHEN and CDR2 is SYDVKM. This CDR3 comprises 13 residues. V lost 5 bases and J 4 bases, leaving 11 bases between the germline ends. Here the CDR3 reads CASSLQGPTEAFF. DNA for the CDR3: TGTGCCAGCAGTCTCCAGGGGCCCACTGAAGCTTTCTTT.

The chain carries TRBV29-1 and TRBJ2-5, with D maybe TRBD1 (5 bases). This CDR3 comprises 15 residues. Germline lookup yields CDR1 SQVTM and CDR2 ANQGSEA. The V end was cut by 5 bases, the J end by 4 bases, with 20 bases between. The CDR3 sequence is CSVFLSAPRGETQYF. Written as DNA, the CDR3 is TGCAGCGTTTTTCTCTCGGCCCCTAGGGGAGAGACCCAGTACTTC.

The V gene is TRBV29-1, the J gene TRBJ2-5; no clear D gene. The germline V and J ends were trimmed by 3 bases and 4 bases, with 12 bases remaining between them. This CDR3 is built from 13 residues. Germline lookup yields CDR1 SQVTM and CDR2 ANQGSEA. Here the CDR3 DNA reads TGCAGCGTTGACGAAACGAGCGCAGAGACCCAGTACTTC. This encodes CSVDETSAETQYF.

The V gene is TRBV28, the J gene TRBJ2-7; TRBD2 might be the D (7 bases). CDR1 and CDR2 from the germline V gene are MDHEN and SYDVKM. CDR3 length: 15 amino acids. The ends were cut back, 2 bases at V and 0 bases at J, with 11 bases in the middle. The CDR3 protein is CASSLTGGFSYEQYF. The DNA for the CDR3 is TGTGCCAGCAGTTTAACGGGGGGCTTCTCCTACGAGCAGTACTTC.

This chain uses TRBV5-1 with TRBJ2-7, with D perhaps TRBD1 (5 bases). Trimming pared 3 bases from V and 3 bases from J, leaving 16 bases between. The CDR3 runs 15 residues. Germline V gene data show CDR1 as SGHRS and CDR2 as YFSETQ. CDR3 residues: CASSWAQGYNYEQYF. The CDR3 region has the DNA TGCGCCAGCAGCTGGGCCCAGGGATACAACTACGAGCAGTACTTC.

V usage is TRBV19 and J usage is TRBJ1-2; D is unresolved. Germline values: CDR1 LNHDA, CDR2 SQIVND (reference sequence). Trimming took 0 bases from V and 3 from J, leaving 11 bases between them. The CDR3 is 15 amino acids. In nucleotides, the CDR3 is TGTGCCAGTAGTATAGATAGCAAGGAATACTATGGCTACACCTTC. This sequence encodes CASSIDSKEYYGYTF. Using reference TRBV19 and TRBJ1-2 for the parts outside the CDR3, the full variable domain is DGGITQSPKYLFRKEGQNVTLSCEQNLNHDAMYWYRQDPGQGLRLIYYSQIVNDFQKGDIAEGYSVSREKKESFPLTVTSAQKNPTAFYLCASSIDSKEYYGYTFGSGTRLTVV.

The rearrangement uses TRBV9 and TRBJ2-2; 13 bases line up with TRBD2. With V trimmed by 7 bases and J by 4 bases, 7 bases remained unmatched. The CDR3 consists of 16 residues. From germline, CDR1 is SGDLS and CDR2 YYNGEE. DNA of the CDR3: TGTGCCAGCCAAGGGACTAGCGGGATGCGCACCGGGGAGCTGTTTTTT. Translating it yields CASQGTSGMRTGELFF.